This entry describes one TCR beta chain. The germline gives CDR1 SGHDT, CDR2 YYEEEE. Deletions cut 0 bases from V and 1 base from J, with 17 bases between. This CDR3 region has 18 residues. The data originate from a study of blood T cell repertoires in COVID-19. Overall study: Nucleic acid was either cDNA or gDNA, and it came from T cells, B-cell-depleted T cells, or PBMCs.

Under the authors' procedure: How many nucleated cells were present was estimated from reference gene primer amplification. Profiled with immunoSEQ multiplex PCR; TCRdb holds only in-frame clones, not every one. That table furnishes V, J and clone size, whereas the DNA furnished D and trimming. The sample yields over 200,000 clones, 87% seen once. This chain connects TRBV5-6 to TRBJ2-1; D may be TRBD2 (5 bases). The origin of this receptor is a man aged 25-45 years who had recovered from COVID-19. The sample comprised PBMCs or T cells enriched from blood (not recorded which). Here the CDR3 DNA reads TGTGCCAGCAGCTTGGAAGGCCTAGCCGGGGAGTCCTACAATGAGCAGTTCTTC. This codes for CASSLEGLAGESYNEQFF.